The 5 T cell receptor beta chains below were found in one sample sequenced in a study of blood T cell repertoires in COVID-19. Produced via immunoSEQ multiplex PCR; TCRdb's table is partial and in-frame only. The sample comprises under 250,000 clones, around 81% of which are singletons, and about 9.8% rests with the top ten. Sequenced: PBMCs or T cells enriched from blood (not recorded which). All receptors come from a woman in her forties or fifties with acute COVID-19.

The J gene is TRBJ2-5, the V gene TRBV27; D might be TRBD2 (5 bases). There are 13 residues in the CDR3. Trimming stripped 0 bases from V and 10 bases from J, with 12 bases between. In germline, CDR1 is MNHEY, CDR2 SMNVEV (reference sequence). CDR3 loop: CASSLSPGWVQYF. Here the CDR3 DNA reads TGTGCCAGCAGTTTATCCCCGGGGTGGGTCCAGTACTTC.

The rearrangement joins TRBV4-1 to TRBJ1-1; D is undetermined. CDR3 size: 16 residues. V lost 0 bases and J lost 4, with 15 bases in between. CDR1 and CDR2 (germline): MGHRA, YSYEKL. CDR3: CASSQDAGLSTTEAFF. The CDR3 region has the DNA TGCGCCAGCAGCCAAGATGCAGGACTTTCGACCACTGAAGCTTTCTTT.

V gene TRBV19 combines with J gene TRBJ2-7; 8 nucleotides agree with TRBD2. The CDR3 loop spans 13 amino acids. J lost 3 bases, V lost 11 bases, and 9 bases had no gene match. The germline gives CDR1 LNHDA, CDR2 SQIVND (reference sequence). The CDR3 region is CASSGGRRYEQYF. The CDR3 DNA sequence: TGTGCCTCTTCTGGCGGGAGGCGCTACGAGCAGTACTTC.

This chain links TRBV28 with TRBJ2-5; 9 bases are a match to TRBD2. Unmatched junction bases numbered 10, after V lost 6 bases and J lost 5 bases. CDR3 length equals 15 residues. Germline lookup yields CDR1 MDHEN and CDR2 SYDVKM. The CDR3 sequence: CASRGSGSPHETQYF. CDR3 DNA sequence: TGTGCCAGCAGGGGTAGCGGGAGCCCTCACGAGACCCAGTACTTC.

The chain has TRBV7-2 and TRBJ2-7, with 7 bases fitting TRBD2. The CDR3 is 15 residues long. The V and J ends lost 5 bases and 0 bases, in that order; junction bases with no gene match: 7. Germline CDR1 SGHTA, CDR2 FQGNSA. The CDR3 loop reads CASSTRAGPSYEQYF. As DNA, the CDR3 is TGTGCCAGCAGCACCCGAGCGGGGCCCTCCTACGAGCAGTACTTC.